The clone carrying this T cell receptor beta chain was observed a handful of times. Antigen unknown. Germline V gene lookup returns CDR1 SEHNR and CDR2 FQNEAQ (reference sequence). Trimming pared 3 bases from V and 1 base from J, leaving 15 bases between. This CDR3 region has 17 residues. The PCR used 60 Vbeta and 13 Jbeta primers. The assay was immunoSEQ multiplex PCR, and TCRdb's table has in-frame clones only and misses some. Among 100,000 to 150,000 clones listed, under 80% were seen once. The sample originates from a study of cytomegalovirus exposure and HLA in healthy donors. Study-level findings and limits: A prior analysis recorded that most TCR beta V segments were productive about 90% or about 30% of the time. Prediction of most subjects' HLA-A and HLA-B alleles by TCR beta sequences was reportedly accurate. TRBV6-2, TRBV6-3 and some other V segments were unresolvable in 87-base-pair reads.

The chain combines TRBV7-9 with TRBJ2-2; D perhaps matches TRBD1 (6 bases). Material: PBMCs. The sequence was collected from a woman in her forties or fifties in good health and CMV-seropositive. CDR3 sequence: CASSFRPGTMNTGELFF. Written as DNA, the CDR3 is TGTGCCAGCAGCTTTAGACCCGGGACAATGAACACCGGGGAGCTGTTTTTT.